One and the same sample provided the 20 T cell receptor beta chains below, sequenced in a study of cytomegalovirus exposure and HLA in healthy donors. The PCR was carried out with 60 Vbeta primers and 13 Jbeta primers. Sequenced by immunoSEQ multiplex PCR; TCRdb stores in-frame clones only, minus some. In the table there are some 170,000 clones, about 71% of which are singletons. The sample comprised PBMCs. The receptors derive from a woman aged 25 to 39 in good health and CMV-seronegative.

The genes are TRBV6-5 and TRBJ2-5, with TRBD1 as a possible D gene (6 bases). V was cut by 8 bases and J by 5 bases, with 18 bases left in between. The germline gives CDR1 MNHEY, CDR2 SVGAGI. The CDR3 is 14 residues long. CDR3 coding DNA: TGTGCCAGCGTCTATTCTGGGGGCGAGGAGACCCAGTACTTC. Translating it yields CASVYSGGEETQYF.

The sample holds one count of this clone. The chain uses TRBV13 and TRBJ1-4; perhaps TRBD1 as D (5 bases). The germline gives CDR1 PRHDT, CDR2 FYEKMQ (reference sequence). With 7 bases removed from V and 7 bases from J, the gap between germline ends came to 13 bases. The CDR3 is made up of 13 amino acids. As DNA, the CDR3 is TGTGCCAGCACGCAGGGATTTCGTGAAAAACTGTTTTTT. Protein product: CASTQGFREKLFF. The full variable domain, completed using reference TRBV13 and TRBJ1-4, is AAGVIQSPRHLIKEKRETATLKCYPIPRHDTVYWYQQGPGQDPQFLISFYEKMQSDKGSIPDRFSAQQFSDYHSELNMSSLELGDSALYFCASTQGFREKLFFGSGTQLSVL.

This clone has just a few counts. The J gene is TRBJ2-1, the V gene TRBV7-2; D is ambiguous. With 1 base removed from V and 10 bases from J, the gap between germline ends came to 14 bases. This CDR3 comprises 14 residues. Germline V lookup: CDR1 SGHTA, CDR2 FQGNSA. This CDR3 reads CASSLGVPLSEQFF. CDR3 nucleotides: TGTGCCAGCAGCTTAGGTGTACCTCTTAGCGAGCAGTTCTTC.

J is TRBJ2-2 and V is TRBV29-1, with 14 bases aligning to TRBD2. The V gene's germline CDR1 is SQVTM and CDR2 ANQGSEA. V lost 6 bases, J lost 8 bases, and 2 bases stayed unmatched. CDR3 length: 13 amino acids. The CDR3 DNA follows: TGCAGCGTCCGGACTAGCGGGAGGGGGGAGCTGTTTTTT. Amino acid sequence: CSVRTSGRGELFF.

V and J are TRBV5-4 and TRBJ2-1, with TRBD2 matching 14 bases. V shed 0 bases and J 0 bases; nucleotides not matched to a gene: 2. The CDR3 totals 18 residues. Per the germline V gene, CDR1 is SGHNT and CDR2 is YYREEE (reference sequence). In DNA, the CDR3 is TGTGCCAGCAGCTTGGGGGGGACTAGCGGGAGCTCCTACAATGAGCAGTTCTTC. Translating gives CASSLGGTSGSSYNEQFF.

The chain carries TRBV7-3 and TRBJ2-2; D may be TRBD1 (5 bases). The germline V and J ends were trimmed by 2 bases and 0 bases, with 10 bases remaining between them. Germline V lookup: CDR1 SGHTA, CDR2 FQGTGA. This CDR3 comprises 16 residues. CDR3 in DNA: TGTGCCAGCAGCTTATCTACAGGAGCGAACACCGGGGAGCTGTTTTTT. Protein product: CASSLSTGANTGELFF.

This clone came up once. The V gene is TRBV6-5, the J gene TRBJ2-3; the D gene is possibly TRBD1 (6 bases). This CDR3 is built from 13 residues. Germline V gene lookup returns CDR1 MNHEY and CDR2 SVGAGI. V lost 6 bases and J lost 0, with 7 bases in between. CDR3 protein: CASRQGSTDTQYF. The CDR3 DNA reads TGTGCCAGCAGGCAGGGGAGCACAGATACGCAGTATTTT.

The V call is TRBV2, the J call TRBJ1-2; 11 positions agree with TRBD1. The V segment lost 5 bases and the J segment 4 bases; nucleotides outside the gene matches: 9. The CDR3 covers 16 residues. Per germline, CDR1 SNHLY and CDR2 FYNNEI. CDR3 DNA sequence: TGTGCCAGCAGTTCTCCGGGACAGGGGGTTGGCTATGGCTACACCTTC. Translated: CASSSPGQGVGYGYTF. The entire variable domain, with the rest obtained from reference TRBV2 and TRBJ1-2, is as follows: EPEVTQTPSHQVTQMGQEVILRCVPISNHLYFYWYRQILGQKVEFLVSFYNNEISEKSEIFDDQFSVERPDGSNFTLKIRSTKLEDSAMYFCASSSPGQGVGYGYTFGSGTRLTVV.

The chain recombines TRBV7-2 with TRBJ2-1; 7 bases are a match to TRBD2. Trimming took 1 base from V and 6 from J; bases not matched to a gene: 6. CDR1 and CDR2 from the germline V gene are SGHTA and FQGNSA. This CDR3 contains 15 residues. CDR3 protein: CASSLVGAGVNEQFF. CDR3 coding DNA: TGTGCCAGCAGCTTAGTCGGGGCGGGAGTCAATGAGCAGTTCTTC.

The gene calls are TRBV4-2 and TRBJ1-1; the D is unclear. This CDR3 has 13 residues. V was trimmed by 0 bases and J by 8 bases, leaving 10 bases between them. Germline V lookup: CDR1 LGHNA, CDR2 YNFKEQ. Written as DNA, the CDR3 is TGTGCCAGCAGCCAAGATAGCCAAAGGGAAGCTTTCTTT. Translated: CASSQDSQREAFF.

There are a few counts of this clone. The chain carries TRBV9 and TRBJ2-3; D remains unclear. V was cut by 0 bases and J by 4 bases, with 9 bases left in between. The CDR3 is made up of 14 amino acids. In germline, CDR1 is SGDLS, CDR2 YYNGEE. The chain's CDR3 is CASSVVVEADTQYF. Written as DNA, the CDR3 is TGTGCCAGCAGCGTAGTGGTAGAGGCAGATACGCAGTATTTT.

About this clone: The sample has other DNA sequences that encode this CDR3 too. This rearrangement joins TRBV6-1 to TRBJ1-3; tentatively, D is TRBD1 (5 bases). The CDR3 runs 15 residues. V was clipped by 0 bases and J by 4 bases, with 10 bases between them. Per germline, CDR1 MNHNS and CDR2 SASEGT. The CDR3 coding sequence is TGTGCCAGCAGTGAAGCGCAGGGCTCGGGAAACACCATATATTTT. The encoded protein is CASSEAQGSGNTIYF.

The CDR3 DNA sequence: TGTGCCAGCAGCTTAAGGGGGTACACTGAAGCTTTCTTT. Translation: CASSLRGYTEAFF. This sequence joins TRBV13 and TRBJ1-1, with D tentatively TRBD1 (6 bases). Trimming left V 2 bases short and J 3 bases short, with 7 bases between. The V gene's germline CDR1 is PRHDT and CDR2 FYEKMQ (reference sequence). This CDR3 contains 13 residues.

The chain couples TRBV11-1 to TRBJ2-7; the match to TRBD2 covers 7 bases. J was trimmed by 3 bases and V by 6 bases; bases with no gene match: 5. The germline V gene encodes CDR1 SGHAT and CDR2 FQDESV (reference sequence). The CDR3 has 13 residues. The CDR3 sequence is CASSRGDDYEQYF. The CDR3 bases are TGTGCCAGCAGTCGGGGGGACGACTACGAGCAGTACTTC.

V gene TRBV7-2 combines with J gene TRBJ2-5; 7 bases match TRBD2. Germline trimming cut 5 bases from V and 4 bases from J; bases unmatched to any gene: 22. CDR1 is SGHTA, CDR2 FQGNSA, per germline. The length of the CDR3 is 19 residues. The DNA of the CDR3 is TGTGCCAGCAGCCCCATTGTATGGGAGGGGCCCCAGGAGATAGAGACCCAGTACTTC. Amino acids: CASSPIVWEGPQEIETQYF.

The chain employs TRBV4-2 and TRBJ2-1; D gene ambiguous. The CDR3 loop spans 14 amino acids. V was shortened by 0 bases and J by 4 bases, with 7 bases between the two germline ends. Per germline, CDR1 LGHNA and CDR2 YNFKEQ. The CDR3 reads CASSQEAGYNEQFF. The CDR3 nucleotides read TGTGCCAGCAGCCAAGAAGCAGGATACAATGAGCAGTTCTTC.

The rearrangement links TRBV19 to TRBJ2-2, with 7 positions matching TRBD1. The CDR3 spans 16 residues. Losses at the gene ends were 3 bases for V and 1 base for J; bases not matched to a gene: 5. CDR1 is LNHDA, CDR2 SQIVND, per germline (reference sequence). The CDR3 coding sequence is TGTGCCAGTAGTATGCACAGGGGTTGGAACACCGGGGAGCTGTTTTTT. Translation: CASSMHRGWNTGELFF.

This clone occurred a few times. The chain carries TRBV19 and TRBJ2-5, with 8 bases matching TRBD1. This CDR3 is built from 14 residues. In germline, CDR1 is LNHDA, CDR2 SQIVND (reference sequence). The junction had 6 bases not matched to a gene; V was cut back by 6 bases and J by 3 bases. The CDR3 region is CASSGTGGEETQYF. The CDR3 bases are TGTGCCAGTAGCGGAACAGGGGGAGAAGAGACCCAGTACTTC.

The chain combines TRBV5-5 with TRBJ1-1; TRBD1 agrees at 7 bases. Germline V gives CDR1 SGHKS, CDR2 YYEKEE (reference sequence). V was pared by 5 bases and J by 5 bases, with 6 bases of the junction left unmatched. The CDR3 covers 13 residues. The CDR3 region has the DNA TGTGCCAGCAGGCCGACAGGGTGGACTGAAGCTTTCTTT. Encoded protein: CASRPTGWTEAFF.

This clone was observed a single time. V and J are TRBV28 and TRBJ2-2; 16 bases line up with TRBD2. This CDR3 comprises 18 residues. The V gene end was trimmed by 5 bases and the J gene end by 5 bases; junction bases not matched to a gene: 8. CDR1 and CDR2 from the germline V gene are MDHEN and SYDVKM. CDR3 bases: TGTGCCAGCAGTAGTCCGGGACTAGCGGGGGGGCTGACCGGGGAGCTGTTTTTT. This gives the protein CASSSPGLAGGLTGELFF.